These 17 T cell receptor beta chains were all obtained from the same sample, sequenced in a study of regulatory T cells in long-lasting Graves disease. iRepertoire HTBI primers and Arm-PCR of CDR3 regions built TCR beta libraries. TCRdb re-analysed the multiplex PCR reads in MiXCR, keeping a single row per CDR3 protein. The table shows fewer than 350,000 distinct CDR3 sequences, with over 15% occurring only once. Time point reported: newly diagnosed GD, antithyroid drugs for less than 3 months. From RNA extracted from PBMCs, the TCR library was made. Sequencing was performed on peripheral blood mononuclear cells (PBMCs), taken at new diagnosis, from a patient treated with antithyroid drugs. All receptors derive from a female donor with Graves disease.

The table lists this clonotype with many counts. The CDR3 protein is CASSWSGLGSEQYF. DNA for the CDR3: TGTGCCAGCAGTTGGTCGGGACTAGGTTCCGAGCAGTACTTC. The rearrangement joins TRBV28 to TRBJ2-7; 8 nucleotides agree with TRBD2. From germline, CDR1 is MDHEN and CDR2 SYDVKM. After removal of 4 bases from V and 6 bases from J, the junction contained 8 bases not matched to a gene. The CDR3 is 14 amino acids.

There are many counts of this clonotype. The gene calls are TRBV25-1 and TRBJ2-7; the match to TRBD1 covers 11 bases. V lost 5 bases and J lost 2; bases outside the gene matches: 8. The CDR3 runs to 16 residues. Germline CDR1 and CDR2: MGHDK and SYGVNS. Written as DNA, the CDR3 is TGTGCCAGCAGTTATTATGAGGGACAGGGGGCCTACGAGCAGTACTTC. Amino acid sequence: CASSYYEGQGAYEQYF.

This clonotype was observed at least ten times. J is TRBJ2-1 and V is TRBV11-2; unclear D gene. The V gene lost 2 bases and the J gene lost 3 bases, with 11 bases spanning the gap. Germline V CDR1 and CDR2: SGHAT, FQNNGV. This CDR3 is 15 amino acids long. The chain's CDR3 is CASSLIDPRYNEQFF. As DNA, the CDR3 is TGTGCCAGCAGCTTAATTGATCCGCGCTACAATGAGCAGTTCTTC.

This clonotype was counted many times. The chain employs TRBV19 and TRBJ2-1; 9 nucleotides match TRBD1. CDR1 and CDR2 (germline): LNHDA, SQIVND (reference sequence). With 8 bases clipped from V and 6 bases from J, the junction kept 8 bases outside the gene matches. This CDR3 region has 14 residues. The CDR3 bases are TGTGCCAGTCAAAGGGACAGGGTGGGCAATGAGCAGTTCTTC. It specifies CASQRDRVGNEQFF.

This clonotype was detected a few times. The gene calls are TRBV9 and TRBJ1-1; D remains unclear. V was shortened by 0 bases and J by 1 base, with 22 bases between the two germline ends. Germline CDR1 and CDR2: SGDLS and YYNGEE. The CDR3 has 19 amino acids. For the CDR3, the DNA is TGTGCCAGCAGCGTAGTCTCGGCGGCGGGGTCGCTGGCGAACACTGAAGCTTTCTTT. This encodes CASSVVSAAGSLANTEAFF.

Only a few counts were recorded for this clonotype. Possible read error: a much larger clone is one base away. No conserved phenylalanine or tryptophan ends this CDR3, so it is likely a read error. The chain has TRBV6-1 and TRBJ2-1, with D perhaps TRBD2 (5 bases). V lost 8 bases and J 0 bases, leaving 26 bases between the germline ends. In germline, CDR1 is MNHNS, CDR2 SASEGT. The CDR3 spans 19 residues. CDR3: CASSSTAGPRPSSYNEQFL. As DNA, the CDR3 is TGTGCCAGCTCCTCGACCGCGGGCCCACGCCCTAGCTCCTACAATGAGCAGTTCCTC.

This clonotype has only a few counts. The chain is built from TRBV13 and TRBJ2-7; TRBD2 matches 16 bases. The trim removed 5 bases at V and 6 bases at J, leaving 10 bases unmatched. CDR1 and CDR2 from the germline V gene are PRHDT and FYEKMQ (reference sequence). The CDR3 runs to 17 residues. The CDR3 region is CASSPLGLAGGPSEQYF. The CDR3 region has the DNA TGTGCCAGCAGCCCCCTGGGACTAGCGGGAGGGCCGTCCGAGCAGTACTTC. The full variable domain, with the rest looked up from reference TRBV13 and TRBJ2-7, is AAGVIQSPRHLIKEKRETATLKCYPIPRHDTVYWYQQGPGQDPQFLISFYEKMQSDKGSIPDRFSAQQFSDYHSELNMSSLELGDSALYFCASSPLGLAGGPSEQYFGPGTRLTVT.

This clonotype was detected many times. This chain connects TRBV15 to TRBJ1-2, with 7 bases matching TRBD1. Germline V gives CDR1 LNHNV, CDR2 YYDKDF (reference sequence). Germline trimming cut 1 base from V and 4 bases from J; bases unmatched to any gene: 9. This CDR3 is built from 16 residues. The CDR3 coding sequence is TGTGCCACCAGCAGAGCGACAGGGTCCAATCTCTATGGCTACACCTTC. Protein: CATSRATGSNLYGYTF.

This clonotype was picked up a small number of times. The junction departs from the called germline gene at one end, perhaps through a read error. J is TRBJ1-1 and V is TRBV19; TRBD1 is a possible D gene (6 bases). The germline gives CDR1 LNHDA, CDR2 SQIVND (reference sequence). The CDR3 has 17 residues. CDR3 nucleotides: TGTGCCAGTAGTATAGTCCCGGACAGTTCCTTGAACGCTGAAGCTTTCTTT. Amino acids: CASSIVPDSSLNAEAFF.

Many counts were recorded for this clonotype. This chain uses TRBV12-3 or TRBV12-4 with TRBJ2-6, with 8 bases lining up with TRBD1. The junction had 12 bases not matched to a gene; V was cut back by 1 base and J by 4 bases. CDR3 length equals 19 residues. The CDR3 spells CASSLEVSGRGPGANVLTF. CDR3 bases: TGTGCCAGCAGTTTAGAGGTCTCGGGCAGGGGGCCCGGGGCCAACGTCCTGACTTTC.

The sample holds many counts of this clonotype. V usage is TRBV11-3 and J usage is TRBJ1-1; a weak D match, TRBD1 (5 bases). V lost 5 bases, J lost 0 bases, and 16 bases lay in between. The germline gives CDR1 SGHNT, CDR2 YENEEA. CDR3 length: 16 residues. The CDR3: CASSIQTGGLNTEAFF. CDR3 DNA sequence: TGTGCCAGCAGCATCCAGACGGGGGGATTGAACACTGAAGCTTTCTTT.

This clonotype turned up a few times. The genes are TRBV13 and TRBJ2-5; D may be TRBD1 or TRBD2 (5 bases each). CDR1 and CDR2 (germline): PRHDT, FYEKMQ (reference sequence). Trimming stripped 5 bases from V and 5 bases from J, with 18 bases between. CDR3 length: 15 amino acids. CDR3 bases: TGTGCCAGCAGCGAAAGGGACGGCGGGCTTGAGACCCAGTACTTC. Encoded protein: CASSERDGGLETQYF.

This clonotype was detected only a few times. This is likely a read error, given that the CDR3 carries no conserved phenylalanine or tryptophan at its end. CDR3 residues: CASSALDRDNEQFL. In DNA, the CDR3 is TGTGCCAGCAGTGCCCTTGACAGGGACAATGAGCAGTTCCTC. The chain joins TRBV6-1 to TRBJ2-1; TRBD1 aligns across 7 bases. CDR1 and CDR2 (germline): MNHNS, SASEGT. The CDR3 contains 14 residues. V shed 4 bases and J 5 bases; nucleotides not matched to a gene: 5.

On this clonotype itself: A far larger clone lies a single base away; this is likely a read error. The chain employs TRBV12-3 or TRBV12-4 and TRBJ2-1; TRBD1 aligns across 7 bases. The ends lost 6 bases at V and 13 bases at J; junction bases unmatched: 15. The CDR3 spans 14 residues. CDR3: CASSPGGSQETQFF. The CDR3 DNA sequence: TGTGCCAGCAGCCCAGGGGGTAGCCAAGAGACCCAGTTCTTC.

This clonotype was picked up a small number of times. V and J are TRBV6-2 or TRBV6-3 and TRBJ1-3; D unresolved. This CDR3 comprises 12 residues. The ends were cut back, 7 bases at V and 5 bases at J, with 9 bases in the middle. Germline CDR1 MNHEY, CDR2 SVGEGT. CDR3 coding DNA: TGTGCCAGCACCCAACAGCGAAACACCATATATTTT. Protein product: CASTQQRNTIYF.

This clonotype was observed a handful of times. This chain links TRBV6-2 or TRBV6-3 with TRBJ2-3; 9 positions match TRBD2. Trimming took 5 bases from V and 3 from J; bases not matched to a gene: 6. The CDR3 covers 15 residues. Germline V gene data show CDR1 as MNHEY and CDR2 as SVGEGT. The CDR3 coding sequence is TGTGCCAGCAGTCCCCTTACTAGCGGGACAGATACGCAGTATTTT. This translates into CASSPLTSGTDTQYF.

In this sample, this clonotype turned up many times. The J gene is TRBJ2-7, the V gene TRBV5-6; TRBD1 matches at 7 bases. V lost 4 bases to trimming and J lost 3 bases; unmatched junction nucleotides: 7. In germline, CDR1 is SGHDT, CDR2 YYEEEE. The CDR3 spans 14 residues. In DNA form, the CDR3 reads TGTGCCAGCAGCGATCCGGGACAGTACTACGAGCAGTACTTC. Translating gives CASSDPGQYYEQYF.